Sequencing of this T cell receptor (beta chain) was carried out in a study of T cell repertoires and HLA-DP antigens. TCRdb's table, derived via immunoSEQ multiplex PCR, lists solely in-frame clones and lacks some. The sample carries around 100,000 clones, 92% recorded once. In regard to this clone: The target antigen is unknown.

Losses at the gene ends were 0 bases for V and 13 bases for J; bases not matched to a gene: 10. From germline, CDR1 is MGHRA and CDR2 YSYEKL. The CDR3 is 17 amino acids. What was sequenced was CD4+ T cells from PBMCs. V is TRBV4-1 and J is TRBJ2-1, with TRBD2 identical over 15 bases. This TCR came from a woman under 30 in good health and CMV-seronegative. CDR3 region: CASSQESQGLAGGLQFF. The CDR3, as DNA: TGCGCCAGCAGCCAAGAGTCTCAGGGACTAGCGGGGGGACTCCAGTTCTTC.